This T cell receptor beta chain was sequenced during a study of blood T cell repertoires in COVID-19. Study as a whole: The samples span acute and convalescent COVID-19 from the United States, Italy and Spain. T cells, B-cell-depleted T cells, or PBMCs provided the cDNA or gDNA that served as material.

This clone was seen a handful of times. As processed by the authors: The authors estimated nucleated cell counts from reference gene primer amplification. Clones were read by immunoSEQ multiplex PCR, and TCRdb kept only the in-frame ones, dropping some. That table is the source of V, J and clone size, and D and trimming were worked out from the DNA. The data show some 90,000 clones, with about 71% seen just once and approximately 25% held by the top ten. The CDR3 covers 14 residues. Trimming removed 0 bases at V and 7 bases at J, with 10 bases between. Germline assignment: CDR1 LNHNV and CDR2 YYDKDF (reference sequence).

The clonotype comes from a woman in her fifties or sixties in a cohort sampled during active or convalescent COVID-19. The chain links TRBV15 to TRBJ1-5; D unclear. The sequencing input was peripheral blood. As DNA, the CDR3 is TGTGCCACCAGCAGAGATCGAGTAGAACAGCCCCAGCATTTT. The encoded protein is CATSRDRVEQPQHF.